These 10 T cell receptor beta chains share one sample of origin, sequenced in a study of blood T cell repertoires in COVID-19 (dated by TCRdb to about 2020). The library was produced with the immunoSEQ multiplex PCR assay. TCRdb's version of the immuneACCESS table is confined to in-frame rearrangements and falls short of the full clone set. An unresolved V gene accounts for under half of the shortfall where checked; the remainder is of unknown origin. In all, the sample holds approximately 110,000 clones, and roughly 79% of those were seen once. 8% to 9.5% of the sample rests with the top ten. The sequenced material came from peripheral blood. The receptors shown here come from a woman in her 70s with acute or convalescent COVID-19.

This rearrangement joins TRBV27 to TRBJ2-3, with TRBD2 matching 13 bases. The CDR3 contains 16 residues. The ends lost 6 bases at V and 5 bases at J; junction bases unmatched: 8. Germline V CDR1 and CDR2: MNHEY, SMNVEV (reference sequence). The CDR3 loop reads CASRTSGGAFGDTQYF. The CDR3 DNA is TGTGCCAGCAGAACTAGCGGGGGGGCTTTCGGAGATACGCAGTATTTT.

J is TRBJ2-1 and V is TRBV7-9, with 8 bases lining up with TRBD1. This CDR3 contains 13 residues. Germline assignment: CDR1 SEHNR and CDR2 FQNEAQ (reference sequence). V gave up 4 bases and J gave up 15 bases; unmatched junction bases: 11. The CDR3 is CASSYWGPGQAFF. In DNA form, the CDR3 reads TGTGCCAGCAGCTACTGGGGACCGGGACAGGCGTTCTTC.

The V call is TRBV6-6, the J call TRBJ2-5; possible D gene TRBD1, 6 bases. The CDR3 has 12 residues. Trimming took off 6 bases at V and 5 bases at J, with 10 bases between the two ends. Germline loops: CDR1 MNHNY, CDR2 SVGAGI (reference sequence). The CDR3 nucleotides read TGTGCCAGCAGAACAGGGCTGGAGACCCAGTACTTC. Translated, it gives CASRTGLETQYF.

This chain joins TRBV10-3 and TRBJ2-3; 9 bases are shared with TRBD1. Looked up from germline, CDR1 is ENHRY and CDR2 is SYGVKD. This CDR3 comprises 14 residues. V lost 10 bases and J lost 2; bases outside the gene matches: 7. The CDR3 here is CATNRGLDTDTQYF. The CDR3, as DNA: TGTGCCACCAACAGGGGGCTGGACACAGATACGCAGTATTTT.

The DNA of the CDR3 is TGTGCCAGCAGCCCGGACAGTGGGTACTCCTACGAGCAGTACTTC. It translates to CASSPDSGYSYEQYF. The chain links TRBV7-9 to TRBJ2-7; possible D gene TRBD1, 6 bases. Germline-derived CDR1 and CDR2 are SEHNR and FQNEAQ (reference sequence). The CDR3 length is 15 residues. V lost 5 bases to trimming and J lost 0 bases, with 14 bases between them.

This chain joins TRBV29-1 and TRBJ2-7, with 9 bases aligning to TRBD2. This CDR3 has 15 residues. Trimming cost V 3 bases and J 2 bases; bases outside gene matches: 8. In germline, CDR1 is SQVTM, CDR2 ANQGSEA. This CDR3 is CSVDRVLAGTYEQYF. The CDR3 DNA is TGCAGCGTTGACAGGGTACTAGCGGGCACCTACGAGCAGTACTTC.

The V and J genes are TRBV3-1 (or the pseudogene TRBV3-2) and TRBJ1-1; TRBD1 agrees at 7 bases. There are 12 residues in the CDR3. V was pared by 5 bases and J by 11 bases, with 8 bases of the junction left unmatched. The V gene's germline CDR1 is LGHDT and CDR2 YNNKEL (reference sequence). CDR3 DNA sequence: TGTGCCAGCAGCAAGAGACAGGGCCTGGCTTTCTTT. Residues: CASSKRQGLAFF.

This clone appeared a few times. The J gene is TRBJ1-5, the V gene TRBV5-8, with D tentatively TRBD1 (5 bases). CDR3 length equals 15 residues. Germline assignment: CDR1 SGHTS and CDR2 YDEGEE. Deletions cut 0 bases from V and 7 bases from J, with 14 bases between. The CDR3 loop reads CASSLGQIANQPQHF. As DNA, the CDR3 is TGTGCCAGCAGCTTGGGACAGATTGCCAACCAGCCCCAGCATTTT.

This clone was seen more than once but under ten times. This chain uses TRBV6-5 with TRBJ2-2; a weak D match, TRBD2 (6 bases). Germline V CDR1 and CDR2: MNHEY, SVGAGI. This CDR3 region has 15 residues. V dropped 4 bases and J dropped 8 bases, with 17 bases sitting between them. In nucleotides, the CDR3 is TGTGCCAGCAGTTGGGGGACTCGTACACCGGGGGAGCTGTTTTTT. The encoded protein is CASSWGTRTPGELFF.

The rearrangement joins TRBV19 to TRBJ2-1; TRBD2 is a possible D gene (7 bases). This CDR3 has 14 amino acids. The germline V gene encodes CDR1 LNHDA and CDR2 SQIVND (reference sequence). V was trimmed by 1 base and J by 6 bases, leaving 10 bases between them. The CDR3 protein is CASSIGGGVNEQFF. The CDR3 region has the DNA TGTGCCAGTAGTATAGGCGGGGGCGTCAATGAGCAGTTCTTC.